These T cell receptor beta chains were read from a single sample in a study of PD-1 blockade in classical Hodgkin lymphoma. Libraries were prepared by immunoSEQ multiplex PCR; TCRdb keeps only in-frame clonotypes and omits some of them. In the table there are roughly 90,000 clones, 75% to 85% of which are singletons. The starting material was peripheral blood mononuclear cells (PBMCs), obtained before the fourth cycle of nivolumab. These TCRs come from a human donor with classical Hodgkin lymphoma. CDR3s include the opening cysteine and the closing phenylalanine or tryptophan. D genes are given only for firm matches. Expanded clones are given a class, and other clones once, few, many or no size at all.

-	TRBV7-3	-	TRBJ2-1	CASSPSSASSYNEQFF	TGTGCCAGCAGCCCTTCTAGCGCTAGCTCCTACAATGAGCAGTTCTTC
-	TRBV10-3	-	TRBJ1-5	CAIGSGSNQPQHF	TGTGCCATCGGGTCAGGTAGCAATCAGCCCCAGCATTTT
-	TRBV5-1	-	TRBJ1-2	CASSSTTVPAGGYTF	TGCGCCAGCAGCAGTACGACAGTACCCGCTGGTGGCTACACCTTC
-	TRBV5-1	TRBD1	TRBJ1-1	CASSFEPGQDTPGTEAFF	TGCGCCAGCAGCTTTGAACCGGGACAGGACACCCCTGGCACTGAAGCTTTCTTT
-	TRBV10-3	-	TRBJ2-1	CAISGGGSNEQFF	TGTGCCATCTCCGGCGGGGGCTCCAATGAGCAGTTCTTC
-	TRBV10-3	TRBD2	TRBJ2-3	CAISAGLADTQYF	TGTGCCATCAGTGCGGGACTAGCGGATACGCAGTATTTT
once	TRBV5-4	TRBD2	TRBJ2-7	CASSFPGGDFYEQYF	TGTGCCAGCAGTTTTCCGGGAGGGGACTTCTACGAGCAGTACTTC
few	TRBV30	-	TRBJ2-1	CAWSAGVYNEQFF	TGTGCCTGGAGCGCAGGGGTCTATAATGAGCAGTTCTTC
-	TRBV11-3	TRBD2	TRBJ2-5	CASSPGAGEGEETQYF	TGTGCCAGCAGCCCGGGAGCGGGAGAGGGGGAAGAGACCCAGTACTTC
-	TRBV30	-	TRBJ1-1	CAWSPTPGPQF	TGTGCCTGGAGTCCAACCCCCGGGCCTCAGTTT
few	TRBV7-2	-	TRBJ2-3	CASSQMRGGTDTQYF	TGTGCCAGCAGCCAAATGAGAGGGGGCACAGATACGCAGTATTTT
once	TRBV7-2	TRBD1	TRBJ1-4	CASSPRLAGGGLFF	TGTGCCAGCAGCCCCCGTCTGGCAGGGGGTGGACTGTTTTTT
-	TRBV28	-	TRBJ2-1	CASVGSYNEQFF	TGTGCCAGCGTCGGCTCCTACAATGAGCAGTTCTTC
-	TRBV9	TRBD2	TRBJ2-3	CASSVVASGRADTQYF	TGTGCCAGCAGCGTAGTGGCTAGCGGGAGAGCAGATACGCAGTATTTT
once	TRBV6-5	-	TRBJ2-5	CASSWTVQETQYF	TGTGCCAGCAGCTGGACTGTCCAAGAGACCCAGTACTTC
-	TRBV28	-	TRBJ2-1	CASSSSGLYNEQFF	TGTGCCAGCAGTTCGAGCGGGCTTTACAATGAGCAGTTCTTC
-	TRBV20-1	-	TRBJ2-3	CSAIGPDTQYF	TGCAGTGCTATCGGCCCAGATACGCAGTATTTT